These T cell receptor beta chains were read from a single sample in a study of shared clonotypes between healthy human individuals. TCRdb's copy holds only in-frame clones and misses some; the assay was immunoSEQ multiplex PCR. The sample consists of about 690,000 clones, 90% of them appearing once. Sequenced input: memory CD8+ T cells from PBMCs. The source of these receptors is a man younger than 35 in good health. Some clones in this sample may be carry-over from other donors' samples. Both conserved end residues are part of each CDR3. Fields, in order: J gene, V gene, D gene, clone size, CDR3 protein, CDR3 DNA. D genes are given only for firm matches. Only some rows state a clone size, as once, few, many or a class for expanded clones.

TRBJ2-7 | TRBV27 | TRBD2 | - | CASSFAGLAGGPVNEQYF | TGTGCCAGCAGTTTTGCGGGGCTAGCGGGAGGGCCGGTAAACGAGCAGTACTTC
TRBJ2-5 | TRBV7-6 | TRBD1 | - | CASSARQGPSGETQYF | TGTGCCAGCAGCGCCCGACAGGGGCCCTCCGGGGAGACCCAGTACTTC
TRBJ1-1 | TRBV9 | - | medium-sized | CASSARTGSYLNTEAFF | TGTGCCAGCAGCGCTAGAACAGGGAGTTACCTGAACACTGAAGCTTTCTTT
TRBJ2-1 | TRBV7-6 | - | - | CASSPKGGEQFF | TGTGCCAGCAGCCCGAAAGGAGGTGAGCAGTTCTTC
TRBJ2-7 | TRBV9 | - | - | CASSAGDLYEQYF | TGTGCCAGCAGCGCGGGGGACCTCTACGAGCAGTACTTC
TRBJ2-1 | TRBV7-3 | TRBD1 | - | CASSPGTASYNEQFF | TGTGCCAGCAGCCCGGGGACAGCTTCCTACAATGAGCAGTTCTTC
TRBJ2-7 | TRBV6-5 | TRBD1 | - | CASRLTGYYEQYF | TGTGCCAGCAGACTGACAGGGTACTACGAGCAGTACTTC
TRBJ2-7 | TRBV2 | TRBD1 | once | CASSQGAVEQYF | TGTGCCAGCAGCCAGGGGGCGGTCGAGCAGTACTTC
TRBJ2-3 | TRBV10-3 | - | - | CAISDALGLGDTQYF | TGTGCCATCAGCGACGCTTTAGGGTTGGGAGATACGCAGTATTTT
TRBJ2-3 | TRBV5-1 | - | - | CASSFRQGTDTQYF | TGCGCCAGCAGCTTTCGGCAGGGCACAGATACGCAGTATTTT
TRBJ2-1 | TRBV7-2 | - | - | CASSFGNEQFF | TGTGCCAGCAGCTTCGGCAATGAGCAGTTCTTC
TRBJ2-3 | TRBV27 | - | - | CASSINPIWDTQYF | TGTGCCAGCAGTATAAACCCCATTTGGGATACGCAGTATTTT
TRBJ2-7 | TRBV4-3 | TRBD1 | - | CASSQERTGGTYEQYF | TGCGCCAGCAGCCAAGAGCGGACAGGGGGCACCTACGAGCAGTACTTC
TRBJ2-7 | TRBV4-1 | TRBD2 | - | CASSQADWGSGTREQYF | TGCGCCAGCAGCCAAGCGGACTGGGGTAGCGGGACGAGGGAGCAGTACTTC
TRBJ1-6 | TRBV25-1 | TRBD1 | - | CASSPKKGAGDNSPLHF | TGTGCCAGCAGCCCCAAAAAGGGGGCAGGGGATAATTCACCCCTCCACTTT
TRBJ2-4 | TRBV9 | TRBD1 | - | CASSVGLGQGAHIQYF | TGTGCCAGCAGCGTAGGCCTCGGACAGGGCGCCCACATTCAGTACTTC
TRBJ2-3 | TRBV29-1 | TRBD2 | - | CSALYSGSPDTQYF | TGCAGCGCCCTATATAGCGGGAGTCCAGATACGCAGTATTTT
TRBJ2-7 | TRBV28 | - | - | CASSLLAESYEQYF | TGTGCCAGCAGTTTGTTGGCGGAATCCTACGAGCAGTACTTC
TRBJ2-1 | TRBV7-6 | - | - | CASSLRLRNEQFF | TGTGCCAGCAGCTTAAGGTTGAGGAATGAGCAGTTCTTC
TRBJ1-1 | TRBV5-1 | - | - | CASSLGLTEAFF | TGCGCCAGCAGCTTGGGTCTCACTGAAGCTTTCTTT
TRBJ2-7 | TRBV18 | TRBD2 | - | CASSPTGGAGLADFEQYF | TGTGCCAGCTCACCCACGGGGGGTGCGGGCCTAGCGGATTTCGAGCAGTACTTC
TRBJ2-7 | TRBV6-5 | - | - | CASSYSPSYEQYF | TGTGCCAGCAGTTACTCTCCCAGTTACGAGCAGTACTTC
TRBJ2-1 | TRBV5-4 | - | - | CASSLAGEQFF | TGTGCCAGCAGCCTTGCGGGTGAGCAGTTCTTC
TRBJ2-1 | TRBV27 | TRBD1 | - | CASSLSGQGGIGQFF | TGTGCCAGCAGTTTATCGGGACAGGGGGGAATCGGGCAGTTCTTC
TRBJ2-1 | TRBV7-9 | TRBD2 | - | CASSSPGTSGYNEQFF | TGTGCCAGCAGCTCCCCCGGGACTAGCGGTTACAATGAGCAGTTCTTC
TRBJ2-1 | TRBV14 | - | - | CASSQALSGRGYEQFF | TGTGCCAGCAGCCAGGCCCTGAGTGGGAGAGGGTATGAGCAGTTCTTC